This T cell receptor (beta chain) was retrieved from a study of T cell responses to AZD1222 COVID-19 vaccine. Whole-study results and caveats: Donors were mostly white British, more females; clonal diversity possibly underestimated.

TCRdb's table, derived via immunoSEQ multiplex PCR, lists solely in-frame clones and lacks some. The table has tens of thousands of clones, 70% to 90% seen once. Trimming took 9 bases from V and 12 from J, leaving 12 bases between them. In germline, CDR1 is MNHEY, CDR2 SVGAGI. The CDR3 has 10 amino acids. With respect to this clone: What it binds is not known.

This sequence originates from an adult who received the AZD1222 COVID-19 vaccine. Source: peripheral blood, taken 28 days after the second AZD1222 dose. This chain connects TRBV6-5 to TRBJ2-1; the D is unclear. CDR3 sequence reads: CASLNPGQFF. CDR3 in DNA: TGTGCCAGTCTCAACCCGGGGCAGTTCTTC.